This T cell receptor (beta chain) was obtained from a study of T-cell memory formation after mild COVID-19. Study results and limitations: The appearance of some responding clones in pre-infection memory suggested that cross-reactive memory joined.

CDR3 length equals 15 residues. Germline V gene data show CDR1 as SGHTA and CDR2 as FQGNSA. V shed 4 bases and J shed 6 bases, with 17 bases lying between them. Comment on this clonotype: As yet, its antigen is unknown.

TCR alpha and TCR beta cDNA libraries carrying sample barcodes and UMIs came from 5'RACE with constant-segment primers. Via MiXCR, TCRdb re-called the 5' RACE reads, giving one row per CDR3 protein. The table lists hundreds of thousands of distinct CDR3 sequences, over 15% of them singletons. The sequence derives from a man aged 18 to 35 who had mild COVID-19 (a few samples of this study predate the infection). Cell type and time point are not known. The chain carries TRBV7-2 and TRBJ2-3; D is possibly TRBD2 (6 bases). The specimen was PBMCs or a T cell subset sorted from them (not recorded which). CDR3 protein: CASSYNPGLSDTQYF. CDR3 coding DNA: TGTGCCAGCAGCTATAATCCGGGACTTTCGGATACGCAGTATTTT.